This T cell receptor (beta chain) was sequenced for a study of T cell changes during pregnancy in multiple sclerosis. The repertoire was sequenced with immunoSEQ multiplex PCR; TCRdb's copy has only in-frame clones and lacks some. The data show 80,000 to 100,000 clones, with about 94% seen just once and roughly 0.95% held by the top ten. The TCR comes from a female donor with multiple sclerosis, enrolled in a pregnancy study. Sequenced material: peripheral blood, taken after pregnancy.

The chain's CDR3 is CASSGPSGRTVTDTQYF. The CDR3 DNA follows: TGTGCCAGCAGTGGGCCTAGCGGGAGGACGGTTACAGATACGCAGTATTTT. The chain links TRBV2 to TRBJ2-3; 11 bases are shared with TRBD2. With 4 bases clipped from V and 3 bases from J, the junction kept 9 bases outside the gene matches. Per germline, CDR1 SNHLY and CDR2 FYNNEI. This CDR3 has 17 residues.